This TCR beta chain was found in a study of Tregs in tolerant kidney transplant recipients. Recipients received nonmyeloablative bone marrow transplants from related graft donors, with transient mixed chimerism. Unstimulated Tregs (CD4+CD25+CD127-) and CD4+CD25- non-Tregs were sorted from PBMCs. This table comes from immunoSEQ multiplex PCR, and its TCRdb copy is limited to in-frame clones, with some not included. This repertoire shows about 81,000 clones, roughly 91% found once; its top ten account for 1.5% to 2%. This clone has just one count. The antigen is not known. Whole-study findings and limits: Validation in larger populations is needed because few patients were studied. Tregs expanded with activated donor B cells seemed most donor-specific. Biological reproducibility was not directly addressed in this study.

This receptor was identified in a human patient who received a combined kidney and bone marrow transplant. Some of these T cells may belong to the graft donor. The sequencing here drew on CD4+ T cells from blood (PBMCs), taken 24 months after the transplant.

The CDR3 loop is CASSLGGPGEQYF. In DNA, the CDR3 is TGTGCCAGCAGTCTTGGTGGCCCAGGCGAGCAGTACTTC. The chain is built from TRBV28 and TRBJ2-7; no clear D gene. CDR1 is MDHEN, CDR2 SYDVKM, per germline. With 5 bases removed from V and 6 bases from J, the gap between germline ends came to 14 bases. This CDR3 comprises 13 residues.